Shown below are 15 T cell receptor beta chains from a single sample sequenced in a study of blood T cell repertoires in COVID-19. Libraries were prepared by immunoSEQ multiplex PCR; TCRdb keeps only in-frame clonotypes and omits some of them. The sample contains about 120,000 clones, 87% of which appear only once. What was sequenced was peripheral blood. The receptors come from a human donor in a cohort sampled during active COVID-19.

The chain carries TRBV6-6 and TRBJ2-7; 8 bases match TRBD2. Trimming cost V 0 bases and J 6 bases; bases outside gene matches: 7. The CDR3 spans 15 residues. The germline gives CDR1 MNHNY, CDR2 SVGAGI (reference sequence). CDR3: CASSYSNSGVSEQYF. The CDR3, as DNA: TGTGCCAGCAGTTACTCGAATAGCGGGGTGAGCGAGCAGTACTTC.

The rearrangement links TRBV14 to TRBJ2-3; 8 nucleotides align to TRBD2. Germline V lookup: CDR1 SGHDN, CDR2 FVKESK. V lost 6 bases and J lost 0; bases outside the gene matches: 5. The CDR3 has 15 residues. Here the CDR3 reads CASRPSGGSTDTQYF. CDR3 in DNA: TGTGCCAGCAGACCGAGCGGGGGCAGCACAGATACGCAGTATTTT.

CDR3 loop: CASSLSGPSYEQYF. The CDR3 DNA follows: TGTGCCAGCAGTTTAAGCGGCCCCTCCTACGAGCAGTACTTC. The rearrangement links TRBV28 to TRBJ2-7; D might be TRBD2 (5 bases). V shed 2 bases and J shed 0 bases, with 8 bases lying between them. Germline CDR1 and CDR2: MDHEN and SYDVKM. The CDR3 extends over 14 amino acids.

The chain employs TRBV5-6 and TRBJ1-2; D possibly corresponds to TRBD1 (5 bases). Per the germline V gene, CDR1 is SGHDT and CDR2 is YYEEEE. Trimming removed 3 bases at V and 2 bases at J, with 11 bases between. This CDR3 is built from 14 residues. The DNA for the CDR3 is TGTGCCAGCAGCTCCCGGACACGCAACTATGGCTACACCTTC. Protein sequence: CASSSRTRNYGYTF.

The rearrangement uses TRBV28 and TRBJ2-7; D is unclear. This CDR3 contains 13 residues. V lost 3 bases to trimming and J lost 2 bases, with 8 bases between them. CDR1 MDHEN and CDR2 SYDVKM come from the germline V gene. The CDR3 spells CASSLSLTYEQYF. CDR3 sequence (DNA): TGTGCCAGCAGTTTGTCACTTACCTACGAGCAGTACTTC.

The V gene is TRBV7-9, the J gene TRBJ2-1, with no clear D. Per the germline V gene, CDR1 is SEHNR and CDR2 is FQNEAQ (reference sequence). The CDR3 runs 12 residues. Trimming took 5 bases from V and 15 from J, leaving 17 bases between them. CDR3 residues: CASSTENSKWFF. In nucleotides, the CDR3 is TGTGCCAGCAGCACAGAGAACTCGAAGTGGTTCTTC.

The V gene is TRBV5-6, the J gene TRBJ2-1, with 11 bases that match TRBD2. The CDR3 loop spans 15 amino acids. Germline V gives CDR1 SGHDT, CDR2 YYEEEE. Trimming removed 2 bases from V and 4 bases from J; junction bases left unmatched: 2. The CDR3, as DNA: TGTGCCAGCAGCTTTACTAGCGGGAGTTACAATGAGCAGTTCTTC. Translated: CASSFTSGSYNEQFF. The whole variable domain, remainder taken from reference TRBV5-6 and TRBJ2-1, is DAGVTQSPTHLIKTRGQQVTLRCSPKSGHDTVSWYQQALGQGPQFIFQYYEEEERQRGNFPDRFSGHQFPNYSSELNVNALLLGDSALYLCASSFTSGSYNEQFFGPGTRLTVL.

J is TRBJ2-3 and V is TRBV10-2; D is possibly TRBD2 (5 bases). Per the germline V gene, CDR1 is WSHSY and CDR2 is SAAADI. The CDR3 is 13 residues long. Trimming left V 6 bases short and J 4 bases short, with 11 bases between. The CDR3 coding sequence is TGCGCCAGCAGGGAACTAGTATCAGATACGCAGTATTTT. Translated, it gives CASRELVSDTQYF.

In DNA, the CDR3 is TGTGCCAGCAGCTTAGAGCTAGCGGGGGGGACAGATACGCAGTATTTT. It specifies CASSLELAGGTDTQYF. The rearrangement links TRBV7-2 to TRBJ2-3, with TRBD2 matching 12 bases. There are 16 residues in the CDR3. V gave up 1 base and J gave up 3 bases; unmatched junction bases: 2. In germline, CDR1 is SGHTA, CDR2 FQGNSA.

This clone was recorded a few times. J is TRBJ1-3 and V is TRBV7-8; 7 nucleotides agree with TRBD1. This CDR3 contains 17 residues. Looked up from germline, CDR1 is SGHVS and CDR2 is FQNEAQ. Trimming at V came to 0 bases and at J to 0 bases, leaving 5 bases not matched to a gene. In nucleotides, the CDR3 is TGTGCCAGCAGCTTAGCGGGACAGACGAGCTCTGGAAACACCATATATTTT. It is translated as CASSLAGQTSSGNTIYF.

This clone was picked up one time. The V and J genes are TRBV12-5 and TRBJ2-7; D unclear. The CDR3 is 13 amino acids. The germline CDR1 and CDR2 sequences are LGHNT and FRNRAP. Trimming took off 4 bases at V and 5 bases at J, with 12 bases between the two ends. The CDR3: CASGWVPQDEQYF. Here the CDR3 DNA reads TGTGCTAGTGGTTGGGTCCCCCAGGACGAGCAGTACTTC.

The chain has TRBV6-5 and TRBJ2-3; TRBD1 aligns across 9 bases. Germline assignment: CDR1 MNHEY and CDR2 SVGAGI. The length of the CDR3 is 15 residues. Unmatched junction bases numbered 13, after V lost 10 bases and J lost 5 bases. The CDR3 DNA reads TGTGCCACCTCCGGTACGGACAGGGGTCTAGATACGCAGTATTTT. Its translation is CATSGTDRGLDTQYF.

The V and J genes are TRBV14 and TRBJ2-4; 12 positions match TRBD2. The CDR3 is 15 amino acids. Unmatched junction bases numbered 4, after V lost 3 bases and J lost 7 bases. The germline CDR1 and CDR2 sequences are SGHDN and FVKESK. The CDR3 loop reads CASSHRLAGVNIQYF. In nucleotides, the CDR3 is TGTGCCAGCAGCCATCGACTAGCGGGAGTTAACATTCAGTACTTC. The complete variable domain, with remaining parts taken from reference TRBV14 and TRBJ2-4, reads EAGVTQFPSHSVIEKGQTVTLRCDPISGHDNLYWYRRVMGKEIKFLLHFVKESKQDESGMPNNRFLAERTGGTYSTLKVQPAELEDSGVYFCASSHRLAGVNIQYFGAGTRLSVL.

J is TRBJ2-7 and V is TRBV7-9; a possible D gene is TRBD1 (6 bases). Per germline, CDR1 SEHNR and CDR2 FQNEAQ (reference sequence). The CDR3 is 14 residues long. V shed 3 bases and J shed 4 bases, with 13 bases lying between them. The CDR3 reads CASSLPGHLYEQYF. As DNA, the CDR3 is TGTGCCAGCAGCTTGCCGGGACACCTATACGAGCAGTACTTC.

This rearrangement joins TRBV28 to TRBJ1-6, with a weak D call TRBD1 (5 bases). V was trimmed by 7 bases and J by 10 bases, leaving 11 bases between them. CDR1 MDHEN and CDR2 SYDVKM come from the germline V gene. CDR3 length equals 12 residues. The CDR3 protein is CASKIGESPLHF. The CDR3 DNA follows: TGTGCCAGCAAGATAGGGGAATCACCCCTCCACTTT.